This TCR beta chain was documented in a study of Ad26.COV2.S vaccination and SARS-CoV-2 variants. About the study: Donor joined the COV1001 Ad26.COV2.S trial arm. Notes on the study in general: Vaccine recipients showed a spike-specific TCR breadth that was higher than in placebo recipients. The breadth of spike-specific CD8+ and CD4+ T cell responses after vaccination was reportedly substantial.

Sequenced by immunoSEQ multiplex PCR; TCRdb stores in-frame clones only, minus some. The table includes around 320,000 clones, more than 75% detected once. Points on this clone: Its antigen is unidentified.

V was clipped by 0 bases and J by 8 bases, with 11 bases between them. This CDR3 is 13 amino acids long. Germline V CDR1 and CDR2: SGHDT, YYEEEE. Treatment denoted: 19 received Ad26.COV2.S at low or high dose, single or two shots; 5 received placebo; per-sample allocation not given. The study sampled participants on day 63 after the first vaccine or placebo injection. The chain recombines TRBV5-6 with TRBJ1-1; TRBD1 is a possible D gene (5 bases). The receptor's source is a person between 18 and 65 years old who received the Ad26.COV2.S COVID-19 vaccine or a placebo. Material: peripheral blood, obtained in a trial of Ad26.COV2.S vaccine versus placebo. The CDR3, as DNA: TGTGCCAGCAGCTTGGTTTTGGCAGGGGAAGCTTTCTTT. The encoded protein is CASSLVLAGEAFF.